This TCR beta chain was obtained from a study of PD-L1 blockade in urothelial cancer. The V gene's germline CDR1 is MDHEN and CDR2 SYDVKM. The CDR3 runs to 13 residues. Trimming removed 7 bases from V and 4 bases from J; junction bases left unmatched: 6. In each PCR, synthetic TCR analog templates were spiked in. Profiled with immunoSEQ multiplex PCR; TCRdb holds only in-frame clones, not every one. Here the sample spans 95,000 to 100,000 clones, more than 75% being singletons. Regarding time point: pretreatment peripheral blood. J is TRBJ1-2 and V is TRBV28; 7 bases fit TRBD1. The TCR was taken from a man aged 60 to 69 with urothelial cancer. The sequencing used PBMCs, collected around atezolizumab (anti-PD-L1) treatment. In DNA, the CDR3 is TGTGCCAGCAAGGAGGGGGCGGCCTATGGCTACACCTTC. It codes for CASKEGAAYGYTF.